This TCR beta chain is drawn from a study of cytomegalovirus exposure and HLA in healthy donors. About the study: Most donors, about 77% of several hundred genotyped, fell in the Caucasian-associated ancestry cluster.

This clone was detected only a few times. PCR involved 60 Vbeta and 13 Jbeta primers. Original processing notes: Counted up in a later analysis, unique TCR beta chains came to some 72 million, with around 10 million shared. The protocol was immunoSEQ multiplex PCR, while the TCRdb copy is restricted to in-frame clones and leaves out a portion. V, J and clone size derive from that table, while D and trimming were established from the DNA sequence. The sample comprises about 130,000 clones, roughly 70% of which are singletons, and approximately 1.7% rests with the top ten. Germline CDR1 is MNHEY and CDR2 is SMNVEV (reference sequence). The CDR3 loop spans 15 amino acids. V shed 5 bases, J shed 3 bases, and the junction held 7 bases outside the gene matches.

This TCR was recovered from a human donor in good health. The rearrangement uses TRBV27 and TRBJ2-7; 10 nucleotides match TRBD1. Sequencing was performed on PBMCs. CDR3 nucleotide sequence: TGTGCCAGCAGTCTCTCCGGGACAGGGGACTACGAGCAGTACTTC. Its translation is CASSLSGTGDYEQYF.